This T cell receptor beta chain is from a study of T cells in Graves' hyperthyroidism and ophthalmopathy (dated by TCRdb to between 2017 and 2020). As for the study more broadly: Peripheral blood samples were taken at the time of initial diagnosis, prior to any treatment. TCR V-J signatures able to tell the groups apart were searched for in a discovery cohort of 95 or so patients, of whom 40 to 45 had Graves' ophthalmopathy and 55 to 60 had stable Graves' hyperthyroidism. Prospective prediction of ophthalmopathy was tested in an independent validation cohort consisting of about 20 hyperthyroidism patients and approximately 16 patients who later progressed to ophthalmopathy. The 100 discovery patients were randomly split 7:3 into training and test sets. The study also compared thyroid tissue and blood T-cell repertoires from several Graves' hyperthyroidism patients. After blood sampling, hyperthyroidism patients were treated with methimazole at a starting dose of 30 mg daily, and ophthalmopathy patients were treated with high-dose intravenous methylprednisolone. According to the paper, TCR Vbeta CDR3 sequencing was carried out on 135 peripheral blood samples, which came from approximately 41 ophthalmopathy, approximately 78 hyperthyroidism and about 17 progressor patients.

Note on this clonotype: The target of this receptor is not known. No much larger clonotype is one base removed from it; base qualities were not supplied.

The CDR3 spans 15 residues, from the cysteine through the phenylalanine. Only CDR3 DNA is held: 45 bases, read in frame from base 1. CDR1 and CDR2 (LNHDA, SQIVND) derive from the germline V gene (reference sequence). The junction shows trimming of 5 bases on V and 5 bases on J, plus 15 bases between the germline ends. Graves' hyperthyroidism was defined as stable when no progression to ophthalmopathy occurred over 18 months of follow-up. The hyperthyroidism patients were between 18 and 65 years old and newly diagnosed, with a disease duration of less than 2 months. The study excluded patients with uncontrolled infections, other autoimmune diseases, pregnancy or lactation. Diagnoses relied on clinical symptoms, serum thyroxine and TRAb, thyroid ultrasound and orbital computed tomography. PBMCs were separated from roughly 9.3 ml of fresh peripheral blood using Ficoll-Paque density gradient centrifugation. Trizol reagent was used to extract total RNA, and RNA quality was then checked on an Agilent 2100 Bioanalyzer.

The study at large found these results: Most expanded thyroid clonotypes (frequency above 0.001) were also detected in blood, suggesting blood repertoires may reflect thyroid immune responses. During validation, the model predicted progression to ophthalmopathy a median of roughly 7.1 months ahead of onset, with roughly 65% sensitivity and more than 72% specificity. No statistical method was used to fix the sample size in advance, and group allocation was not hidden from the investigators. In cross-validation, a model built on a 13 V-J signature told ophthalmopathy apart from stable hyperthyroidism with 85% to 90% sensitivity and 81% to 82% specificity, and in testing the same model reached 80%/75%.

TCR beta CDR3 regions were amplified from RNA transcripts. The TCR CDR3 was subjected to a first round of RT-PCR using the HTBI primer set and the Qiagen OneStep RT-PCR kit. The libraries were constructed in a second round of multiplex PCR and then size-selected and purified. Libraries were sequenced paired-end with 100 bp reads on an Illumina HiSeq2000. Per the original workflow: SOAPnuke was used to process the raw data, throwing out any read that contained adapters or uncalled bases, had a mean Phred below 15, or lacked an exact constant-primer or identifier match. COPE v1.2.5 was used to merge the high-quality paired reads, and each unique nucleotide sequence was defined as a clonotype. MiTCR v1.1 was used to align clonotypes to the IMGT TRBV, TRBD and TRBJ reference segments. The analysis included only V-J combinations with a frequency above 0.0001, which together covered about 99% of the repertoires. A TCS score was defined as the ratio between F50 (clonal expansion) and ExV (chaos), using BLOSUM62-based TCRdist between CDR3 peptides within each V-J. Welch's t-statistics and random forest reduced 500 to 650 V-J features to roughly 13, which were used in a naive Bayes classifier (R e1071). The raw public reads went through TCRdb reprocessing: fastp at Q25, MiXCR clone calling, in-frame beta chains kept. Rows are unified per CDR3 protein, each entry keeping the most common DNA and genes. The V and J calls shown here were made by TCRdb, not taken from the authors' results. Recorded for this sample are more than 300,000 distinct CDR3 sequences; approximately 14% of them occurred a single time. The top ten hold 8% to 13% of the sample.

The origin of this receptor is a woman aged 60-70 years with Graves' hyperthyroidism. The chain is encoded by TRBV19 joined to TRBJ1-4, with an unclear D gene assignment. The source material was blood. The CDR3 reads CASSPLGSENEKLFF. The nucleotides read TGTGCCAGTAGTCCTCTGGGGAGCGAAAATGAAAAACTGTTTTTT.